The 19 T cell receptor beta chains listed next were all sequenced from one sample in a study of CD8 T cells in ankylosing spondylitis. Findings and limits, study-wide: Roughly eight highly homologous variants formed a TCR beta motif that appeared characteristic of ankylosing spondylitis blood.

TCRdb reprocessed the 5' RACE reads via MiXCR and lists one record per CDR3 protein. The sample has about 220,000 distinct CDR3 sequences, around 6.6% seen once. These receptors' targets are unknown. Sample: blood, either unsorted or a sorted T cell fraction (not recorded which). The receptors come from a male donor with ankylosing spondylitis.

This clonotype was found a few times. V and J are TRBV11-2 and TRBJ2-1, with D maybe TRBD2 (6 bases). Trimming removed 5 bases at V and 0 bases at J, with 14 bases between. Germline V gene sequence: CDR1 SGHAT, CDR2 FQNNGV. This CDR3 has 16 amino acids. This chain's CDR3 is CASSLPETSSYNEQFF. The CDR3 region has the DNA TGTGCCAGCAGCCTCCCGGAGACTAGCTCCTACAATGAGCAGTTCTTC.

This clonotype was recorded at least ten times. The CDR3 DNA is TGTGCCAGCAGCTCTGTTGGAGTTCTCTACGAGCAGTACTTC. It is translated as CASSSVGVLYEQYF. The chain has TRBV7-8 and TRBJ2-7, with D hard to call. Trimming cost V 4 bases and J 3 bases, with 13 bases left between them. This CDR3 spans 14 amino acids. Per the germline V gene, CDR1 is SGHVS and CDR2 is FQNEAQ.

This clonotype was seen repeatedly, ten times or more. The chain carries TRBV29-1 and TRBJ2-7, with unresolved D. V gave up 2 bases and J gave up 2 bases, with 7 bases separating them. Germline lookup yields CDR1 SQVTM and CDR2 ANQGSEA. The CDR3 consists of 12 residues. CDR3: CSVESVAYEQYF. DNA for the CDR3: TGCAGCGTTGAATCAGTTGCCTACGAGCAGTACTTC.

This clonotype was seen at least ten times. The V and J genes are TRBV27 and TRBJ2-3; 7 nucleotides agree with TRBD2. Germline-derived CDR1 and CDR2 are MNHEY and SMNVEV (reference sequence). The CDR3 runs 15 residues. The junction had 11 bases not matched to a gene; V was cut back by 7 bases and J by 4 bases. The CDR3 DNA sequence: TGTGCCAGCACCCAACTGGGGAGGGAGGCAGATACGCAGTATTTT. Encoded protein: CASTQLGREADTQYF.

Ten or more counts support this clonotype. At one of its ends the junction is not consistent with the germline gene, which may arise from a read error. V usage is TRBV20-1 and J usage is TRBJ2-1, with D perhaps matching TRBD1 (6 bases). The CDR3 runs 15 residues. CDR1 is DFQATT and CDR2 is SNEGSKA in the germline V gene (reference sequence). DNA of the CDR3: TGCAGTGCTGCGAATACAGGGTCGGTTTACAGTGAGCAGTTCTTC. Protein sequence: CSAANTGSVYSEQFF.

This clonotype was picked up many times. V usage is TRBV4-2 and J usage is TRBJ2-5; tentatively, D is TRBD1 or TRBD2 (6 bases each). Germline CDR1 is LGHNA and CDR2 is YNFKEQ. V lost 0 bases to trimming and J lost 2 bases, with 16 bases between them. The CDR3 extends over 17 amino acids. CDR3 loop: CASSQELIGGGQETQYF. The CDR3 nucleotides read TGTGCCAGCAGCCAAGAGTTAATCGGGGGCGGGCAAGAGACCCAGTACTTC.

This clonotype came up many times. The chain uses TRBV29-1 and TRBJ2-2, with 9 bases matching TRBD1. The CDR3 runs 10 residues. V gave up 3 bases and J gave up 13 bases; unmatched junction bases: 0. Per germline, CDR1 SQVTM and CDR2 ANQGSEA. CDR3 protein: CSVEGQGLFF. Here the CDR3 DNA reads TGCAGCGTTGAGGGACAGGGGCTGTTTTTT.

In its sample, this clonotype was seen a few times. The V gene is TRBV27, the J gene TRBJ2-1; 8 bases are shared with TRBD2. Germline assignment: CDR1 MNHEY and CDR2 SMNVEV (reference sequence). V lost 3 bases and J lost 6; bases outside the gene matches: 7. The CDR3 covers 15 residues. As DNA, the CDR3 is TGTGCCAGCAGTTTCCCCGGGGGGGCCAGCAATGAGCAGTTCTTC. Translated: CASSFPGGASNEQFF.

In its sample, this clonotype was seen many times. V is TRBV4-3 and J is TRBJ2-7; 12 positions match TRBD2. Trimming removed 0 bases from V and 3 bases from J; junction bases left unmatched: 6. In germline, CDR1 is LGHNA, CDR2 YSLEER. The CDR3 is 17 amino acids. As DNA, the CDR3 is TGCGCCAGCAGCCAAGAGACGGGACTAGCGGGTGACTACGAGCAGTACTTC. Translated: CASSQETGLAGDYEQYF.

At least ten counts were recorded for this clonotype. The gene calls are TRBV7-2 and TRBJ2-1; 11 bases fit TRBD1. The V segment lost 7 bases and the J segment 7 bases; nucleotides outside the gene matches: 6. The CDR3 length is 14 residues. Germline CDR1 reads SGHTA; CDR2 reads FQGNSA. CDR3 in amino acids: CASTGQGAWNEQFF. The CDR3, as DNA: TGTGCCAGCACCGGACAGGGGGCTTGGAATGAGCAGTTCTTC.

The CDR3 DNA sequence: TGTGCTAGTGGTTTGTTTACAGGGGGAAGGAATGAGCAGTTCTTC. It is translated as CASGLFTGGRNEQFF. The J gene is TRBJ2-1, the V gene TRBV12-5; TRBD1 matches 8 bases. The junction had 7 bases not matched to a gene; V was cut back by 2 bases and J by 7 bases. Per the germline V gene, CDR1 is LGHNT and CDR2 is FRNRAP. This CDR3 has 15 residues. Together with reference TRBV12-5 and TRBJ2-1, the CDR3 gives the full variable domain: DARVTQTPRHKVTEMGQEVTMRCQPILGHNTVFWYRQTMMQGLELLAYFRNRAPLDDSGMPKDRFSAEMPDATLATLKIQPSEPRDSAVYFCASGLFTGGRNEQFFGPGTRLTVL.

This clonotype was seen many times. The chain couples TRBV7-8 to TRBJ2-1; D is perhaps TRBD2 (6 bases). The CDR3 length is 17 residues. CDR1 SGHVS and CDR2 FQNEAQ come from the germline V gene. The ends were cut back, 2 bases at V and 7 bases at J, with 21 bases in the middle. DNA of the CDR3: TGTGCCAGCAGCTTAAGGAGGAGGGGATCTAGCATGAATGAGCAGTTCTTC. Protein: CASSLRRRGSSMNEQFF.

In this sample, this clonotype turned up many times. The chain is built from TRBV3-1 and TRBJ2-2, with D unresolved. This CDR3 has 14 residues. From germline, CDR1 is LGHDT and CDR2 YNNKEL (reference sequence). The germline V and J ends were trimmed by 1 base and 7 bases, with 10 bases remaining between them. CDR3 protein: CASSQVGSNGELFF. For the CDR3, the DNA is TGTGCCAGCAGCCAAGTAGGAAGCAACGGGGAGCTGTTTTTT.

The sample holds a few counts of this clonotype. The chain uses TRBV5-5 and TRBJ2-7; 12 positions agree with TRBD2. CDR1 and CDR2 (germline): SGHKS, YYEKEE (reference sequence). CDR3 size: 19 residues. V shed 4 bases and J 5 bases; nucleotides not matched to a gene: 19. The CDR3 sequence: CASSVTLAGGPELGNEQYF. The DNA of the CDR3 is TGTGCCAGCAGCGTGACGCTAGCGGGGGGGCCAGAGTTAGGCAACGAGCAGTACTTC.

This clonotype was observed a handful of times. The J gene is TRBJ2-2, the V gene TRBV5-1; no definite D call. This CDR3 spans 11 amino acids. The V end was cut by 5 bases, the J end by 8 bases, with 7 bases between. The germline V gene has CDR1 SGHRS and CDR2 YFSETQ. Here the CDR3 reads CASRERGELFF. The CDR3 coding sequence is TGCGCCAGCAGGGAACGTGGGGAGCTGTTTTTT.

At least ten counts were recorded for this clonotype. The chain employs TRBV6-1 and TRBJ1-5; 9 bases line up with TRBD1. Germline CDR1 and CDR2: MNHNS and SASEGT. After removal of 7 bases from V and 6 bases from J, the junction contained 7 bases not matched to a gene. The CDR3 runs to 14 residues. The CDR3 nucleotides are TGTGCCAGCAAGCCCGGGACAGGGAGTCAGCCCCAGCATTTT. Translating gives CASKPGTGSQPQHF.

The V and J genes are TRBV5-1 and TRBJ2-4; possible D gene TRBD1, 5 bases. CDR3 length: 14 amino acids. The V end lost 2 bases, the J end lost 8 bases, and 14 bases lay between the germline ends. Germline V gene lookup returns CDR1 SGHRS and CDR2 YFSETQ. The CDR3 here is CASSFRQPGDIQYF. CDR3 DNA sequence: TGCGCCAGCAGCTTCCGACAGCCTGGGGACATTCAGTACTTC.

The V gene is TRBV7-6, the J gene TRBJ2-5, with a possible D match to TRBD1 (5 bases). CDR3 length: 15 amino acids. CDR1 SGHVS and CDR2 FNYEAQ come from the germline V gene. With 4 bases removed from V and 1 base from J, the gap between germline ends came to 13 bases. This CDR3 is CASSSPDTIQETQYF. CDR3 coding DNA: TGTGCCAGCAGCTCCCCGGACACAATCCAAGAGACCCAGTACTTC.

This clonotype was counted at least ten times. The V call is TRBV11-2, the J call TRBJ2-5; D is unclear. The V gene's germline CDR1 is SGHAT and CDR2 FQNNGV. Trimming cost V 4 bases and J 3 bases, with 6 bases left between them. CDR3 size: 12 residues. The CDR3 DNA reads TGTGCCAGCAGCTCCTTAGAAGAGACCCAGTACTTC. Residues: CASSSLEETQYF.